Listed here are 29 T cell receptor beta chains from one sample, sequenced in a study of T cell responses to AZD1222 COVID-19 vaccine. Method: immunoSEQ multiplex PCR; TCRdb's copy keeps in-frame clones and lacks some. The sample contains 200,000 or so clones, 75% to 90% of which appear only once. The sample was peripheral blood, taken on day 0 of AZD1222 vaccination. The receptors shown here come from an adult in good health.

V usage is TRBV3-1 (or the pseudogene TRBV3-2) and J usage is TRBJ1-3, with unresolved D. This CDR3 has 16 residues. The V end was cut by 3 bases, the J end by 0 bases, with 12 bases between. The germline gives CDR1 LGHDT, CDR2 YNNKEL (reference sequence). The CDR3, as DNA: TGTGCCAGCAGCCATGGCGGCTCGTACTCTGGAAACACCATATATTTT. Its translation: CASSHGGSYSGNTIYF.

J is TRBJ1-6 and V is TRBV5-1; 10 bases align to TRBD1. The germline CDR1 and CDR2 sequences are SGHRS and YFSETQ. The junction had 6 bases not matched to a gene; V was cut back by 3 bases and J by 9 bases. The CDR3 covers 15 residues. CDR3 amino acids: CASSYDRGRSSPLHF. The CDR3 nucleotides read TGCGCCAGCAGCTATGACAGGGGGCGCTCTTCACCCCTCCACTTT.

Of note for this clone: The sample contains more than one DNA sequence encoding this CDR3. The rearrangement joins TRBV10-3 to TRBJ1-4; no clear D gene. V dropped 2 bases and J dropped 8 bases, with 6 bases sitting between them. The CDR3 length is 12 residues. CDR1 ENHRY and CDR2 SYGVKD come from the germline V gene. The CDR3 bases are TGTGCCATCAGTGAGCGAGGCGAAAAACTGTTTTTT. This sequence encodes CAISERGEKLFF.

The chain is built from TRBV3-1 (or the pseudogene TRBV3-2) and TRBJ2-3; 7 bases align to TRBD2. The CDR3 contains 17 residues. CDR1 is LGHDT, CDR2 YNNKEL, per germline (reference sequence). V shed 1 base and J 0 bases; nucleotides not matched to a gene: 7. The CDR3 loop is CASSQGWAGESTDTQYF. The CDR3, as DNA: TGTGCCAGCAGCCAAGGCTGGGCGGGAGAAAGCACAGATACGCAGTATTTT.

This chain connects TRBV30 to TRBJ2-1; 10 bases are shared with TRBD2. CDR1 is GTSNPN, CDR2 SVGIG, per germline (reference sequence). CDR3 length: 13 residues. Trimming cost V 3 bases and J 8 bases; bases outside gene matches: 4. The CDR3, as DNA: TGTGCCTGGAGAAATAGCGGGGGGCATGAGCAGTTCTTC. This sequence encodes CAWRNSGGHEQFF.

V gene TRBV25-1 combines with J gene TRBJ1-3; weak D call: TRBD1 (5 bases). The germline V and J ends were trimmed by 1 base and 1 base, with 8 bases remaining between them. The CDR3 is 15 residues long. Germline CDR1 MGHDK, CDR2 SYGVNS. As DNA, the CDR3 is TGTGCCAGCAGTGAATCGGGGGGATCTGGAAACACCATATATTTT. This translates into CASSESGGSGNTIYF.

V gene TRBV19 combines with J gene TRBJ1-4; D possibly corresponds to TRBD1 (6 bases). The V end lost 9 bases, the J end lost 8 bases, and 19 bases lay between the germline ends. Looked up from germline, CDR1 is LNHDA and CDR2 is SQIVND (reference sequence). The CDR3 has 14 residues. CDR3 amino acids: CASHARAGGEKLFF. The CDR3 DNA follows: TGTGCCAGCCATGCGAGGGCGGGGGGCGAAAAACTGTTTTTT.

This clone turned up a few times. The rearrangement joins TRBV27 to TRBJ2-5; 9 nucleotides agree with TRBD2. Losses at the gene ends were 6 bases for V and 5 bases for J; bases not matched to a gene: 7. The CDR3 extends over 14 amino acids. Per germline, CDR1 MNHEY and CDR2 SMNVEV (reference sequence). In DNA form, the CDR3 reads TGTGCCAGCAGGGATAGCGGGAGAAGGGAGACCCAGTACTTC. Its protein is CASRDSGRRETQYF.

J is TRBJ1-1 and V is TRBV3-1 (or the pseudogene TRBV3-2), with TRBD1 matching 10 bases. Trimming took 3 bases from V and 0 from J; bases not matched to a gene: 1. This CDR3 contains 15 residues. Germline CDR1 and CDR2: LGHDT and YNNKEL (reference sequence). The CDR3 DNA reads TGTGCCAGCAGCCACGGACAGGGGGTGAACACTGAAGCTTTCTTT. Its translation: CASSHGQGVNTEAFF.

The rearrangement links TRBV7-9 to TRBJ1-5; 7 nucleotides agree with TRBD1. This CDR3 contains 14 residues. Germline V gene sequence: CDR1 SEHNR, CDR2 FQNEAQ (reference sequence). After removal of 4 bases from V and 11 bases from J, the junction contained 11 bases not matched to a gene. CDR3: CASSSGTVGLSQHF. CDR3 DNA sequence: TGTGCCAGCAGCTCCGGGACAGTGGGATTGTCCCAGCATTTT.

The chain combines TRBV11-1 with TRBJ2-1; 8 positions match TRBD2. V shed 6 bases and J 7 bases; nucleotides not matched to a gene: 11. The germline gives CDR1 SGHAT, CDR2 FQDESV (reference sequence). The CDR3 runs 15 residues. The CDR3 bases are TGTGCCAGCAGACAGACAGCGGGAGACTTAAATGAGCAGTTCTTC. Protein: CASRQTAGDLNEQFF.

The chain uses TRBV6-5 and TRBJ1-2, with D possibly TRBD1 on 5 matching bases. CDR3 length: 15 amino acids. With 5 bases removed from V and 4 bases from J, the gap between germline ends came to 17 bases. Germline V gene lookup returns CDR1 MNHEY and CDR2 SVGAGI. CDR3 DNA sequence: TGTGCCAGCAGTCGGGGCGGGACGGTTGCCTATGGCTACACCTTC. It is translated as CASSRGGTVAYGYTF.

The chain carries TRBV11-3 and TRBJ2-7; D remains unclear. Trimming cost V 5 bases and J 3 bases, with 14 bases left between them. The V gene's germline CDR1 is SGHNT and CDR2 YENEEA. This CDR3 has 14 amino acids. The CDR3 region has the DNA TGTGCCAGCAGCCCGGTACTTCGTTACTACGAGCAGTACTTC. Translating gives CASSPVLRYYEQYF.

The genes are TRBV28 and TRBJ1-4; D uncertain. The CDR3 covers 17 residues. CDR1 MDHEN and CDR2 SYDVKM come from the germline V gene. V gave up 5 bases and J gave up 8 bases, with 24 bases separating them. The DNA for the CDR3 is TGTGCCAGCAGTGTCCCCGGGGTGGTCTCTACTCTAGAAAAACTGTTTTTT. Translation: CASSVPGVVSTLEKLFF.

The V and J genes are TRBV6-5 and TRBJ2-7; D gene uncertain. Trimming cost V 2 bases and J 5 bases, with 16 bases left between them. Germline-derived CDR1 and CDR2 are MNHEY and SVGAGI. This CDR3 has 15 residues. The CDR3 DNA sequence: TGTGCCAGCAGTTACAGTAGTAGAGCGTACCACGAGCAGTACTTC. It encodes CASSYSSRAYHEQYF.

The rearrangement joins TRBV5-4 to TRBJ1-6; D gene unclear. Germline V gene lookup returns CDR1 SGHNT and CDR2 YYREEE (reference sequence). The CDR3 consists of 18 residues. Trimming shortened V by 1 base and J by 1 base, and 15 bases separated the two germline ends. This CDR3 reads CASSLLASTRSYNSPLHF. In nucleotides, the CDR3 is TGTGCCAGCAGCTTGTTGGCGTCCACCAGGTCCTATAATTCACCCCTCCACTTT.

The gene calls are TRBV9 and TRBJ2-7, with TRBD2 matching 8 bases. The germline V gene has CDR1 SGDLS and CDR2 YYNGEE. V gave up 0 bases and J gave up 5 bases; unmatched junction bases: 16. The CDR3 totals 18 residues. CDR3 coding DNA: TGTGCCAGCAGCGTAGGTCTCCCGGTGCCGGGGACTAGACACGAGCAGTACTTC. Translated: CASSVGLPVPGTRHEQYF.

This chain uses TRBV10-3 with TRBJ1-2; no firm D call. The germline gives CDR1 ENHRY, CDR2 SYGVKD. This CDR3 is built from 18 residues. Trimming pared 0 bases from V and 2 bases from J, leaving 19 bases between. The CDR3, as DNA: TGTGCCATCAGTGAGTCTGTAGGAACAGCGACTACGAACTATGGCTACACCTTC. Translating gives CAISESVGTATTNYGYTF.

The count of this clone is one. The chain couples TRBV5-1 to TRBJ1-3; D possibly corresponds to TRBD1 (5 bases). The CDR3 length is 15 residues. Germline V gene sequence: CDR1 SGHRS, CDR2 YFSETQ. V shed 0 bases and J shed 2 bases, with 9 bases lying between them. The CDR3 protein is CASSLGGSTGNTIYF. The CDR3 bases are TGCGCCAGCAGCTTGGGGGGGTCGACTGGAAACACCATATATTTT. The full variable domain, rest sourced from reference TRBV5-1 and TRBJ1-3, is KAGVTQTPRYLIKTRGQQVTLSCSPISGHRSVSWYQQTPGQGLQFLFEYFSETQRNKGNFPGRFSGRQFSNSRSEMNVSTLELGDSALYLCASSLGGSTGNTIYFGEGSWLTVV.

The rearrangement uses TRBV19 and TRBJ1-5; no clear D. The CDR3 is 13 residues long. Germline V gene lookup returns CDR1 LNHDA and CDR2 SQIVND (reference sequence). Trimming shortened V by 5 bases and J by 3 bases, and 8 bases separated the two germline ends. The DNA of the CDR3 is TGTGCCAGTAGTCTCACAGTCAATCAGCCCCAGCATTTT. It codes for CASSLTVNQPQHF.

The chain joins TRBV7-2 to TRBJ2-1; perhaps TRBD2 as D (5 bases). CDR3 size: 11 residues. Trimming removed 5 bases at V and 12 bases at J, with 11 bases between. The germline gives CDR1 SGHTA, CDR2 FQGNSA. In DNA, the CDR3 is TGTGCCAGCAGCCCGAAACTAGTGCAGTTCTTC. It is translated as CASSPKLVQFF.

CDR3 in DNA: TGTGCCAGCAGCCATGGACAGGACACAGATACGCAGTATTTT. Protein product: CASSHGQDTDTQYF. The gene calls are TRBV4-2 and TRBJ2-3; TRBD1 agrees at 7 bases. Per the germline V gene, CDR1 is LGHNA and CDR2 is YNFKEQ. The CDR3 is 14 residues long. V was pared by 3 bases and J by 2 bases, with 2 bases of the junction left unmatched.

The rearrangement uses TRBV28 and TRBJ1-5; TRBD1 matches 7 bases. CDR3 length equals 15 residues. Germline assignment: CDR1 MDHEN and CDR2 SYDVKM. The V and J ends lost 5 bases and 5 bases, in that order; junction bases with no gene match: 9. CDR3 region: CASSPRTGSDQPQHF. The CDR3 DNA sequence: TGTGCCAGCAGTCCCCGGACAGGTTCCGATCAGCCCCAGCATTTT.

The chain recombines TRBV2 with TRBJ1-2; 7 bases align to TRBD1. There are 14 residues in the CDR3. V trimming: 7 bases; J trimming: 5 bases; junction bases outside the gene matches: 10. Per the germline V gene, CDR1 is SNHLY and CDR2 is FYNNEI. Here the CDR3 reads CASIKQGMGYGYTF. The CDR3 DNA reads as TGTGCCAGCATTAAACAGGGGATGGGGTATGGCTACACCTTC.

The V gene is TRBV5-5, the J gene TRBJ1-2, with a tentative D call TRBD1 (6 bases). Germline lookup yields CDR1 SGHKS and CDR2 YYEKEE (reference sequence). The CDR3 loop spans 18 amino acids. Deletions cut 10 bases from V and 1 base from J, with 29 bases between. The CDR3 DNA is TGTGCCCGCCGGGGCTTGGGGGGGCCGGACGGCGTTAACTATGGCTACACCTTC. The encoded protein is CARRGLGGPDGVNYGYTF.

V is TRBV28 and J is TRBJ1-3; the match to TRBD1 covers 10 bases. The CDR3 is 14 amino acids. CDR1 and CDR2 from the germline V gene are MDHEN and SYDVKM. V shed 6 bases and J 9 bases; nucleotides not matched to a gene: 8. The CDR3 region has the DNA TGTGCCAGCAGCCATGACAGGGGGCGACTCACCATATATTTT. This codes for CASSHDRGRLTIYF. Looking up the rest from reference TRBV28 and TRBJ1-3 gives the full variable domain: DVKVTQSSRYLVKRTGEKVFLECVQDMDHENMFWYRQDPGLGLRLIYFSYDVKMKEKGDIPEGYSVSREKKERFSLILESASTNQTSMYLCASSHDRGRLTIYFGEGSWLTVV.

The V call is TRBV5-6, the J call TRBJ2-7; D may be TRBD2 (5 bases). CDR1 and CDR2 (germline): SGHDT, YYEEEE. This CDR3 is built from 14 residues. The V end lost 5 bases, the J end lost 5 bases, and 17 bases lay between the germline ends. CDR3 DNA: TGTGCCAGCAGATCTGGACGGGATAATAACGAGCAGTACTTC. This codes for CASRSGRDNNEQYF.

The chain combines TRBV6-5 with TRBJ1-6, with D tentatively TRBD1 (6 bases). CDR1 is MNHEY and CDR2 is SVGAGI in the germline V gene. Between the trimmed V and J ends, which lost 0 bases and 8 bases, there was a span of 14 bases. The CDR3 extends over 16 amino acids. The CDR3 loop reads CASSYSVRGQDSPLHF. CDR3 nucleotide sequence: TGTGCCAGCAGTTACTCGGTCCGGGGGCAGGATTCACCCCTCCACTTT.

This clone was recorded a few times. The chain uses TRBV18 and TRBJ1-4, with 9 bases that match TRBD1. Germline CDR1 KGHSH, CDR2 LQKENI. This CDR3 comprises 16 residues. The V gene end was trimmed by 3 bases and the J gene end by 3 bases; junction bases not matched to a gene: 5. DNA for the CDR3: TGTGCCAGCTCACCCGAACAGGGGGCGGCTAATGAAAAACTGTTTTTT. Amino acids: CASSPEQGAANEKLFF. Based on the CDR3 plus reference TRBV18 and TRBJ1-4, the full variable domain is NAGVMQNPRHLVRRRGQEARLRCSPMKGHSHVYWYRQLPEEGLKFMVYLQKENIIDESGMPKERFSAEFPKEGPSILRIQQVVRGDSAAYFCASSPEQGAANEKLFFGSGTQLSVL.